Detailed here is one T cell receptor beta chain. This CDR3 comprises 15 residues. Trimming shortened V by 4 bases and J by 5 bases, and 17 bases separated the two germline ends. The germline CDR1 and CDR2 sequences are MNHNS and SASEGT. Assay used: immunoSEQ multiplex PCR; TCRdb lists only in-frame clones, some missing. The sample has 2,500,000 or so clones; 90% to 95% are singletons. These data are taken from a study of shared clonotypes between healthy human individuals. Adult Caucasians living in Nashville, Tennessee made up all of the donors. This chain links TRBV6-1 with TRBJ1-2; D perhaps matches TRBD1 (6 bases). This sequence was found in a man in his late teens or twenties in good health. Sequencing was performed on naive CD4+ T cells sorted from blood. Stated subset: CD45RA+ positively selected. CDR3 DNA sequence: TGTGCCAGCAGTGGGACTGTACAGGGAGGATATGGCTACACCTTC. Translation gives CASSGTVQGGYGYTF.